These T cell receptor beta chains were read from a single sample in a study of blood T cell repertoires in COVID-19. Method: immunoSEQ multiplex PCR; TCRdb's copy keeps in-frame clones and lacks some. Of tens of thousands of clones listed, around 70% are singletons. The sequenced sample was peripheral blood. The receptors originated from a man aged 55 to 70 with acute or convalescent COVID-19. CDR3s include the opening cysteine and the closing phenylalanine or tryptophan. Each record gives: J gene, V gene, CDR3 length, clone size, D gene, CDR3 protein, CDR3 DNA. A D gene is named only where the DNA matches it firmly. Not all rows give a size; the values are once, few, many and, for expanded clones, a class.

TRBJ1-4	TRBV19	13	-	-	CASSSQGNEKLFF	TGTGCCAGTAGTAGTCAGGGAAATGAAAAACTGTTTTTT
TRBJ2-5	TRBV7-3	15	many	TRBD2	CASSLTSGVGETQYF	TGTGCCAGCAGCTTGACTAGCGGGGTTGGAGAGACCCAGTACTTC
TRBJ2-3	TRBV28	18	-	TRBD2	CASLPGLRSGRDTDTQYF	TGTGCCAGCCTCCCAGGCTTACGGAGCGGGAGGGACACAGATACGCAGTATTTT
TRBJ1-4	TRBV19	14	-	-	CASSIIGVNEKLFF	TGTGCCAGTAGTATAATAGGAGTAAATGAAAAACTGTTTTTT
TRBJ1-3	TRBV15	15	-	-	CATSRDRVSGNTIYF	TGTGCCACCAGCAGAGATCGGGTTTCTGGAAACACCATATATTTT
TRBJ1-5	TRBV19	13	-	-	CASQGYGNQPQHF	TGTGCCAGTCAGGGGTACGGCAATCAGCCCCAGCATTTT
TRBJ2-1	TRBV24-1	13	medium-sized	TRBD1	CATSDLPGQGPFF	TGTGCCACCAGTGATTTACCGGGACAGGGTCCGTTCTTC
TRBJ1-1	TRBV18	15	-	-	CASSPPTGMDTEAFF	TGTGCCAGCTCACCCCCGACGGGTATGGACACTGAAGCTTTCTTT
TRBJ2-1	TRBV5-8	16	many	-	CASSPLSGTPYNEQFF	TGTGCCAGCAGCCCATTATCCGGGACACCCTACAATGAGCAGTTCTTC
TRBJ2-2	TRBV7-9	15	-	-	CASSLTGVDTGELFF	TGTGCCAGCAGCTTAACCGGGGTCGACACCGGGGAGCTGTTTTTT
TRBJ1-2	TRBV7-9	17	-	-	CASSLSDQTGNYYGYTF	TGTGCCAGCAGCTTATCGGATCAAACAGGGAATTACTATGGCTACACCTTC
TRBJ1-5	TRBV18	15	few	TRBD1	CASSSTGGRGQPQHF	TGTGCCAGCTCATCGACAGGGGGACGGGGGCAGCCCCAGCATTTT
TRBJ2-5	TRBV5-4	14	-	-	CASSFRDNQETQYF	TGTGCCAGCAGCTTCAGGGATAACCAAGAGACCCAGTACTTC
TRBJ1-5	TRBV6-6	13	few	-	CASSREVDQPQHF	TGTGCCAGCAGTCGTGAGGTTGATCAGCCCCAGCATTTT
TRBJ2-5	TRBV21-1	17	-	-	CASSNSRRGFRVETQYF	TGTGCCAGCAGCAACTCCCGACGGGGTTTTCGGGTCGAGACCCAGTACTTC
TRBJ2-2	TRBV5-5	14	-	-	CASSLRGNTGELFF	TGTGCCAGCAGCTTGAGAGGGAACACCGGGGAGCTGTTTTTT
TRBJ2-5	TRBV5-1	15	many	TRBD1	CASSTFGQGGETQYF	TGCGCCAGCAGCACCTTTGGACAGGGCGGAGAGACCCAGTACTTC
TRBJ1-5	TRBV18	15	-	-	CASSPDRDKSQPQHF	TGTGCCAGCTCACCAGACCGGGACAAAAGTCAGCCCCAGCATTTT